Below, 9 T cell receptor beta chains from the same sample are listed, as sequenced in a study of cytomegalovirus exposure and HLA in healthy donors (dated by TCRdb to about 2017). Libraries were built with the immunoSEQ multiplex PCR assay. The multiplex PCR relied on a mix of 60 forward primers for TCR Vbeta segments and 13 reverse primers for TCR Jbeta segments. TCRdb stores this immuneACCESS table with in-frame sequences only. Part of the clones is absent; in the studies checked, under half of the shortfall reflects unresolved V genes, and no reason is known for the rest. The table kept for this sample lists roughly 70,000 clones. The leading ten clones occupy 7.5% of the sample. The sequenced material came from PBMCs. These receptors originate from a female donor in good health and CMV-seropositive.

The rearrangement uses TRBV7-2 and TRBJ2-7, with 9 positions matching TRBD2. Looked up from germline, CDR1 is SGHTA and CDR2 is FQGNSA. V shed 4 bases and J 0 bases; nucleotides not matched to a gene: 10. The CDR3 is 17 residues long. In DNA, the CDR3 is TGTGCCAGCAGCTCATACCAGACTAGCGGTAGCTCCTACGAGCAGTACTTC. This sequence encodes CASSSYQTSGSSYEQYF.

V gene TRBV7-2 combines with J gene TRBJ1-1, with D possibly TRBD1 on 6 matching bases. Trimming shortened V by 2 bases and J by 7 bases, and 11 bases separated the two germline ends. The CDR3 extends over 13 amino acids. Per germline, CDR1 SGHTA and CDR2 FQGNSA. CDR3 bases: TGTGCCAGCAGCTTACGGCAGGGGCTTGAAGCTTTCTTT. Translated: CASSLRQGLEAFF.

The chain recombines TRBV7-9 with TRBJ1-1, with 7 bases lining up with TRBD1. The CDR3 contains 14 residues. From germline, CDR1 is SEHNR and CDR2 FQNEAQ (reference sequence). The V gene end was trimmed by 7 bases and the J gene end by 6 bases; junction bases not matched to a gene: 11. The CDR3 region has the DNA TGTGCCAGCACCCTTTTCGACAGGGAAGCTGAAGCTTTCTTT. Translating gives CASTLFDREAEAFF. Supplemented by reference TRBV7-9 and TRBJ1-1, the full variable domain reads DTGVSQNPRHKITKRGQNVTFRCDPISEHNRLYWYRQTLGQGPEFLTYFQNEAQLEKSRLLSDRFSAERPKGSFSTLEIQRTEQGDSAMYLCASTLFDREAEAFFGQGTRLTVV.

This chain connects TRBV30 to TRBJ2-7, with 8 bases matching TRBD1. The V gene's germline CDR1 is GTSNPN and CDR2 SVGIG (reference sequence). Trimming removed 2 bases from V and 3 bases from J; junction bases left unmatched: 9. The length of the CDR3 is 15 residues. In DNA form, the CDR3 reads TGTGCCTGGAGTTTCACCGGGACAGGTTTCTACGAGCAGTACTTC. It codes for CAWSFTGTGFYEQYF.

This chain links TRBV19 with TRBJ1-1, with a weak D call TRBD1 (5 bases). Germline V gene lookup returns CDR1 LNHDA and CDR2 SQIVND (reference sequence). The CDR3 spans 13 residues. V was shortened by 4 bases and J by 5 bases, with 11 bases between the two germline ends. CDR3 sequence: CASSTGRDTEAFF. CDR3 nucleotides: TGTGCCAGTAGTACAGGGAGGGATACTGAAGCTTTCTTT. The full variable domain, its missing parts supplied by reference TRBV19 and TRBJ1-1, is DGGITQSPKYLFRKEGQNVTLSCEQNLNHDAMYWYRQDPGQGLRLIYYSQIVNDFQKGDIAEGYSVSREKKESFPLTVTSAQKNPTAFYLCASSTGRDTEAFFGQGTRLTVV.

The V and J genes are TRBV30 and TRBJ1-4; D possibly corresponds to TRBD1 (5 bases). V was cut by 5 bases and J by 3 bases, with 10 bases left in between. Germline V gene sequence: CDR1 GTSNPN, CDR2 SVGIG (reference sequence). The CDR3 is 13 residues long. The CDR3 is CAWATGPNEKLFF. In nucleotides, the CDR3 is TGTGCCTGGGCAACAGGACCTAATGAAAAACTGTTTTTT.

The V call is TRBV6-1, the J call TRBJ2-5, with 7 bases that match TRBD2. With V trimmed by 6 bases and J by 5 bases, 9 bases remained unmatched. The CDR3 is 14 amino acids. In germline, CDR1 is MNHNS, CDR2 SASEGT. CDR3 DNA: TGTGCCAGCAGCCGCGGGAGTAGGTACGAGACCCAGTACTTC. This sequence encodes CASSRGSRYETQYF.

The chain employs TRBV7-2 and TRBJ1-1; 11 bases agree with TRBD1. The CDR3 runs to 15 residues. J lost 4 bases, V lost 4 bases, and 5 bases had no gene match. Germline assignment: CDR1 SGHTA and CDR2 FQGNSA. This chain's CDR3 is CASSSLGTGGTEAFF. The CDR3 coding sequence is TGTGCCAGCAGCTCTTTGGGGACAGGGGGCACTGAAGCTTTCTTT.

The DNA of the CDR3 is TGTGCCAGCGGCGGGGGGGCTGAACGCGAGCAGTTCTTC. This encodes CASGGGAEREQFF. The chain employs TRBV19 and TRBJ2-1, with 9 positions matching TRBD2. This CDR3 is 13 amino acids long. CDR1 is LNHDA and CDR2 is SQIVND in the germline V gene (reference sequence). V shed 9 bases, J shed 10 bases, and the junction held 10 bases outside the gene matches. Complete variable domain (other parts from reference TRBV19 and TRBJ2-1): DGGITQSPKYLFRKEGQNVTLSCEQNLNHDAMYWYRQDPGQGLRLIYYSQIVNDFQKGDIAEGYSVSREKKESFPLTVTSAQKNPTAFYLCASGGGAEREQFFGPGTRLTVL.